This T cell receptor beta chain was documented in a study of early T cells in non-severe SARS-CoV-2 infection. Study background: Chains stayed unpaired after sequencing of bulk RNA from unsorted whole blood. Whole-study results and caveats: Matches to VDJdb favored anti-spike CD8 responses and missed private and CD4 specificities.

Individual cDNA molecules received unique molecular identifiers during library preparation. TCRdb used MiXCR to reprocess the 5' RACE reads, holding one entry per CDR3 protein. The sample gives about 72,000 distinct CDR3 sequences, about 9.4% of which show up once; 6.5% to 8.5% is in the top ten. Trimming removed 4 bases from V and 6 bases from J, with 25 bases in between. The germline CDR1 and CDR2 sequences are LGHDT and YNNKEL (reference sequence). The CDR3 is made up of 18 amino acids. To note about this clonotype: Its cognate antigen is unknown.

Material: whole blood, obtained at baseline. The genes are TRBV3-1 and TRBJ1-3; a possible D gene is TRBD1 (6 bases). The source of this sequence is an adult who was a healthcare worker with PCR-confirmed SARS-CoV-2 infection or an uninfected control (not recorded which). The chain's CDR3 is CASSRLFRRQERENTIYF. In nucleotides, the CDR3 is TGTGCCAGCAGCCGTCTCTTCCGGCGACAGGAGCGAGAAAACACCATATATTTT.